This TCR beta chain emerged from a study of beta chain features in type 1 diabetes. Whole-study findings and limits: In comparison with healthy donors, patients had naive, central memory and Treg TCRB repertoires that appeared more similar.

Trimming removed 4 bases from V and 4 bases from J, with 11 bases in between. Germline lookup yields CDR1 MGHDK and CDR2 SYGVNS. The length of the CDR3 is 14 residues. Note on this clone: Antigen unknown.

Sorting based on CD45RO/CCR7/CD25/CD127/CD95/CD27 separated CD4+ naive, central memory, regulatory and stem cell-like memory cells. The whole isolated RNA underwent reverse transcription, so sequencing captured expressed TCRB transcripts. Using immunoSEQ multiplex PCR, the repertoire was profiled, and TCRdb retains in-frame clones only, with some absent. The profile shows about 320,000 clones, roughly 15% of them singletons. The clonotype comes from a man aged 25-45 years in good health. The chain couples TRBV25-1 to TRBJ1-5, with unresolved D. Sequencing was done on a sample of central memory CD4+ T cells from blood. CDR3 coding DNA: TGTGCCAGCAGTGGGTGGGGAAAGAATCAGCCCCAGCATTTT. It is translated as CASSGWGKNQPQHF.